The 30 T cell receptor beta chains presented below share a single source sample, sequenced in a study of molecular identifiers for immune sequencing clone quantification. TCRdb independently ran MiXCR on the PCR reads; one entry per CDR3 protein. The sample yields around 460,000 distinct CDR3 sequences, about 21% seen once. The sample comprised naive CD8+ T cells from blood, with Jurkat cell RNA spiked in. Subset given: FACS-sorted CD8+CD4-CCR7+CD45RA+ naive T cells. The receptors stem from a human donor in good health. Some libraries in this study had Jurkat cell RNA spiked in.

CDR3 in amino acids: CASSYRAHYEQYF. DNA of the CDR3: TGTGCCAGCAGTTATAGAGCTCACTACGAGCAGTACTTC. The J gene is TRBJ2-7, the V gene TRBV27; D remains unclear. The ends were cut back, 4 bases at V and 3 bases at J, with 10 bases in the middle. Germline-derived CDR1 and CDR2 are MNHEY and SMNVEV (reference sequence). The CDR3 loop spans 13 amino acids.

This chain uses TRBV10-2 with TRBJ1-5, with 7 positions matching TRBD1. J was trimmed by 6 bases and V by 6 bases; bases with no gene match: 8. CDR3 length: 14 amino acids. Germline V gives CDR1 WSHSY, CDR2 SAAADI. CDR3: CASSADRVGQPQHF. The CDR3 DNA follows: TGCGCCAGCAGCGCTGACAGGGTGGGTCAGCCCCAGCATTTT.

V and J are TRBV27 and TRBJ2-7, with 7 bases lining up with TRBD1. Germline values: CDR1 MNHEY, CDR2 SMNVEV (reference sequence). V lost 2 bases to trimming and J lost 3 bases; unmatched junction nucleotides: 4. This CDR3 is built from 14 residues. The DNA for the CDR3 is TGTGCCAGCAGTTTACAGGGGGTCCACTACGAGCAGTACTTC. Translating it yields CASSLQGVHYEQYF.

The CDR3 coding sequence is TGCAGCGCTGCACCGGGACTAGCGGGGGGGCAGAACACCGGGGAGCTGTTTTTT. Its protein product is CSAAPGLAGGQNTGELFF. The chain has TRBV29-1 and TRBJ2-2; 16 nucleotides match TRBD2. The CDR3 runs 18 residues. V was clipped by 7 bases and J by 1 base; unmatched bases: 9. In germline, CDR1 is SQVTM, CDR2 ANQGSEA.

A remark on this clonotype: This CDR3 fails to terminate in the conserved phenylalanine or tryptophan, so it likely reflects a read error. In nucleotides, the CDR3 is TGTGCCAGCAGCTTAGGCCCAGGAGACGCCTACGAGCAGTACCTC. This encodes CASSLGPGDAYEQYL. V usage is TRBV11-2 and J usage is TRBJ2-7; D is unresolved. V lost 1 base and J 2 bases, leaving 12 bases between the germline ends. Germline V gives CDR1 SGHAT, CDR2 FQNNGV. This CDR3 is built from 15 residues.

This clonotype showed up just a few times. This chain connects TRBV6-6 to TRBJ2-3, with 14 bases lining up with TRBD2. After removal of 2 bases from V and 3 bases from J, the junction contained 13 bases not matched to a gene. CDR3 length equals 20 residues. Germline V gives CDR1 MNHNY, CDR2 SVGAGI (reference sequence). CDR3 DNA: TGTGCCAGCAGTTACATGATAGCCGGGACTAGCGGGGGAGTAACAGATACGCAGTATTTT. This codes for CASSYMIAGTSGGVTDTQYF.

This clonotype showed up many times. The CDR3 spells CASNPLSGNYNEQFF. DNA for the CDR3: TGTGCCAGCAACCCACTTTCCGGGAATTACAATGAGCAGTTCTTC. The chain recombines TRBV11-2 with TRBJ2-1; D possibly corresponds to TRBD2 (5 bases). Germline V CDR1 and CDR2: SGHAT, FQNNGV. Trimming cost V 7 bases and J 4 bases, with 17 bases left between them. This CDR3 region has 15 residues. Variable domain in full (rest from reference TRBV11-2 and TRBJ2-1): EAGVAQSPRYKIIEKRQSVAFWCNPISGHATLYWYQQILGQGPKLLIQFQNNGVVDDSQLPKDRFSAERLKGVDSTLKIQPAKLEDSAVYLCASNPLSGNYNEQFFGPGTRLTVL.

As to this clonotype: A much bigger clone sits one base away, suggesting this may be a read error. This chain joins TRBV5-1 and TRBJ2-3; D tentatively fits TRBD1 or TRBD2 (5 bases each). V gave up 4 bases and J gave up 0 bases, with 15 bases separating them. The germline CDR1 and CDR2 sequences are SGHRS and YFSETQ. The CDR3 is made up of 16 amino acids. The CDR3, as DNA: TGCGCCAGCAGCCTGAGAGGGGAGTCCAGCACAGATACGCAGTATTTT. It translates to CASSLRGESSTDTQYF.

This clonotype was seen at least ten times. V usage is TRBV30 and J usage is TRBJ2-7, with TRBD2 identical over 9 bases. The CDR3 has 14 amino acids. V shed 3 bases and J 5 bases; nucleotides not matched to a gene: 8. Per the germline V gene, CDR1 is GTSNPN and CDR2 is SVGIG (reference sequence). The CDR3 DNA sequence: TGTGCCTGGAGGCCCGCGGGGGGGTTCAACGAGCAGTACTTC. It translates to CAWRPAGGFNEQYF.

This clonotype has a handful of counts. The chain employs TRBV5-1 and TRBJ2-6, with TRBD1 matching over 12 bases. Germline V gene lookup returns CDR1 SGHRS and CDR2 YFSETQ. This CDR3 contains 17 residues. V lost 0 bases and J lost 3; bases outside the gene matches: 1. The CDR3 sequence: CASSLGDRGLGANVLTF. Here the CDR3 DNA reads TGCGCCAGCAGCTTGGGGGACAGGGGGCTTGGGGCCAACGTCCTGACTTTC.

With respect to this clonotype: A much larger clone sits a single nucleotide away, making a read error possible. This chain uses TRBV28 with TRBJ1-1, with a possible D match to TRBD1 (6 bases). V dropped 2 bases and J dropped 7 bases, with 14 bases sitting between them. The CDR3 has 14 amino acids. The V gene's germline CDR1 is MDHEN and CDR2 SYDVKM. The DNA for the CDR3 is TGTGCCAGCAGTTTAAGAACAGGGTTTATTGAAGCTTTCTTT. Translation: CASSLRTGFIEAFF.

This clonotype was picked up many times. The chain has TRBV5-6 and TRBJ1-5; tentative D call: TRBD1 (6 bases). The ends were cut back, 1 base at V and 7 bases at J, with 24 bases in the middle. The CDR3 consists of 18 residues. CDR1 is SGHDT, CDR2 YYEEEE, per germline. In DNA form, the CDR3 reads TGTGCCAGCAGCTTGTGGGTTCCGCGACAGGATGGTTGGCAGCCCCAGCATTTT. Its translation: CASSLWVPRQDGWQPQHF.

This clonotype has ten or more counts. The chain recombines TRBV7-8 with TRBJ2-4; D is possibly TRBD1 (5 bases). The CDR3 is made up of 13 amino acids. Germline loops: CDR1 SGHVS, CDR2 FQNEAQ. The germline V and J ends were trimmed by 0 bases and 8 bases, with 8 bases remaining between them. CDR3 in DNA: TGTGCCAGCAGCTTAGCAGGGGTTGACATTCAGTACTTC. It encodes CASSLAGVDIQYF.

This chain uses TRBV25-1 with TRBJ1-6, with 7 bases fitting TRBD1. This CDR3 has 14 amino acids. Germline lookup yields CDR1 MGHDK and CDR2 SYGVNS. V was pared by 6 bases and J by 9 bases, with 8 bases of the junction left unmatched. CDR3 DNA: TGTGCCAGCAGACTTACAGGGGTGGCTTCACCCCTCCACTTT. Translating it yields CASRLTGVASPLHF.

This clonotype occurred many times. V is TRBV10-3 and J is TRBJ2-7; a possible D gene is TRBD1 (5 bases). The CDR3 runs 15 residues. Germline CDR1 ENHRY, CDR2 SYGVKD. Trimming left V 2 bases short and J 3 bases short, with 14 bases between. The CDR3 DNA reads as TGTGCCATCAGTGAGGTGCCCGACAGAAACTACGAGCAGTACTTC. Translated, it gives CAISEVPDRNYEQYF.

There are a few counts of this clonotype. The chain is built from TRBV2 and TRBJ2-1; TRBD2 matches 7 bases. Trimming took 7 bases from V and 7 from J; bases not matched to a gene: 13. The germline gives CDR1 SNHLY, CDR2 FYNNEI. This CDR3 comprises 15 residues. CDR3 loop: CASTQQPGLPNEQFF. CDR3 DNA: TGTGCCAGCACCCAACAACCGGGACTACCTAATGAGCAGTTCTTC.

V is TRBV12-3 or TRBV12-4 and J is TRBJ2-3; D is ambiguous. The CDR3 has 12 amino acids. Trimming took 6 bases from V and 2 from J, leaving 6 bases between them. The CDR3 region is CASRDLTDTQYF. The CDR3, as DNA: TGTGCCAGCAGGGACCTCACAGATACGCAGTATTTT.

The table lists this clonotype with many counts. This chain connects TRBV29-1 to TRBJ2-7, with no clear D. Germline V CDR1 and CDR2: SQVTM, ANQGSEA. There are 13 residues in the CDR3. The V gene lost 6 bases and the J gene lost 1 base, with 13 bases spanning the gap. The CDR3 nucleotides read TGCAGCGTCGAAAAGCCAGAATCCTACGAGCAGTACTTC. Protein product: CSVEKPESYEQYF.

This clonotype was detected many times. The chain combines TRBV19 with TRBJ1-3; D is possibly TRBD1 (6 bases). Germline CDR1 reads LNHDA; CDR2 reads SQIVND (reference sequence). The CDR3 spans 15 residues. V shed 7 bases and J shed 5 bases, with 18 bases lying between them. The CDR3 bases are TGTGCCAGTAAAAACGGTCCGGACAGACGAAACACCATATATTTT. It encodes CASKNGPDRRNTIYF.

This clonotype showed up many times. The gene calls are TRBV28 and TRBJ2-4; D is undetermined. Between the trimmed V and J ends, which lost 3 bases and 0 bases, there was a span of 18 bases. The CDR3 extends over 18 amino acids. Germline-derived CDR1 and CDR2 are MDHEN and SYDVKM. The CDR3 loop is CASSFPPVSVLAKNIQYF. The CDR3 region has the DNA TGTGCCAGCAGTTTTCCGCCGGTGTCAGTATTAGCCAAAAACATTCAGTACTTC.

This clonotype has only a few counts. The chain combines TRBV30 with TRBJ2-1; D gene uncertain. The CDR3 loop spans 15 amino acids. V gave up 6 bases and J gave up 0 bases, with 15 bases separating them. CDR1 and CDR2 from the germline V gene are GTSNPN and SVGIG (reference sequence). Written as DNA, the CDR3 is TGTGCCTGTACCGACCTCTATATCTCCTACAATGAGCAGTTCTTC. This translates into CACTDLYISYNEQFF. Looking up the rest from reference TRBV30 and TRBJ2-1 gives the full variable domain: SQTIHQWPATLVQPVGSPLSLECTVEGTSNPNLYWYRQAAGRGLQLLFYSVGIGQISSEVPQNLSASRPQDRQFILSSKKLLLSDSGFYLCACTDLYISYNEQFFGPGTRLTVL.

A word on this clonotype: Just one base apart from a much larger clone, this may be a read error. This chain's CDR3 is CASSMTGKTDTQYF. CDR3 bases: TGTGCCAGCAGCATGACAGGGAAGACAGATACGCAGTATTTT. V usage is TRBV5-4 and J usage is TRBJ2-3, with 7 bases lining up with TRBD1. CDR1 SGHNT and CDR2 YYREEE come from the germline V gene (reference sequence). The CDR3 is 14 residues long. V lost 4 bases, J lost 3 bases, and 5 bases stayed unmatched.

This clonotype was recorded many times. This chain links TRBV5-4 with TRBJ1-5; no clear D. V lost 1 base and J lost 8, with 13 bases in between. In germline, CDR1 is SGHNT, CDR2 YYREEE (reference sequence). The CDR3 has 14 residues. CDR3 protein: CASSLWGSGEPQHF. The CDR3 DNA reads TGTGCCAGCAGCTTGTGGGGTAGTGGGGAGCCCCAGCATTTT.

As regards this clonotype: Just one base apart from a much larger clone, this may be a read error. CDR3 coding DNA: TGTGCCAGCAGCGGTAGTGGTCAGCCCCGGCATTTT. Translation: CASSGSGQPRHF. The rearrangement links TRBV7-9 to TRBJ1-5; D unresolved. Per the germline V gene, CDR1 is SEHNR and CDR2 is FQNEAQ (reference sequence). The CDR3 is made up of 12 amino acids.

This clonotype was observed many times. CDR3 sequence (DNA): TGCAGTGCACCGGACAGGGGATCCCTCTATGGCTACACCTTC. This sequence encodes CSAPDRGSLYGYTF. V and J are TRBV20-1 and TRBJ1-2; the match to TRBD1 covers 9 bases. V shed 6 bases, J shed 4 bases, and the junction held 9 bases outside the gene matches. CDR1 DFQATT and CDR2 SNEGSKA come from the germline V gene (reference sequence). The CDR3 length is 14 residues.

On this clonotype: A single base separates this from a much larger clone, so it may be a read error. This CDR3 fails to terminate in the conserved phenylalanine or tryptophan, so it likely reflects a read error. The gene calls are TRBV4-3 and TRBJ2-7, with a possible D match to TRBD1 (5 bases). The CDR3 runs 14 residues. Germline CDR1 LGHNA, CDR2 YSLEER. Trimming removed 0 bases from V and 5 bases from J, with 11 bases in between. As DNA, the CDR3 is TGCGCCAGCAGCCAAGACCGGACAAGTAACGAGCAGTACCTC. This encodes CASSQDRTSNEQYL.

The chain combines TRBV6-5 with TRBJ2-7; the D gene could be TRBD1 or TRBD2 (5 bases each). The germline CDR1 and CDR2 sequences are MNHEY and SVGAGI. Between the trimmed V and J ends, which lost 6 bases and 3 bases, there was a span of 12 bases. The CDR3 sequence is 13 residues long. The CDR3 protein is CASRPGRSYEQYF. CDR3 nucleotide sequence: TGTGCCAGCAGGCCGGGACGGAGCTACGAGCAGTACTTC.

This clonotype has ten or more counts. This CDR3 is CSVEDHMTGTGNTEAFF. The CDR3 coding sequence is TGCAGCGTTGAAGACCATATGACCGGGACGGGGAACACTGAAGCTTTCTTT. The chain is built from TRBV29-1 and TRBJ1-1; D is perhaps TRBD1 (5 bases). This CDR3 has 17 amino acids. V was cut by 0 bases and J by 1 base, with 18 bases left in between. Per germline, CDR1 SQVTM and CDR2 ANQGSEA. Drawing the rest from reference TRBV29-1 and TRBJ1-1, the complete variable domain is SAVISQKPSRDICQRGTSLTIQCQVDSQVTMMFWYRQQPGQSLTLIATANQGSEATYESGFVIDKFPISRPNLTFSTLTVSNMSPEDSSIYLCSVEDHMTGTGNTEAFFGQGTRLTVV.

In this sample, this clonotype turned up many times. The chain is built from TRBV4-3 and TRBJ2-3; D not certain. V gave up 1 base and J gave up 4 bases, with 12 bases separating them. From germline, CDR1 is LGHNA and CDR2 YSLEER. The CDR3 runs to 15 residues. The CDR3 sequence: CASSQVYNAADTQYF. The CDR3 DNA reads as TGCGCCAGCAGCCAAGTTTACAACGCTGCAGATACGCAGTATTTT.

At least ten counts were recorded for this clonotype. V usage is TRBV28 and J usage is TRBJ2-7, with 9 positions matching TRBD1. With 3 bases clipped from V and 0 bases from J, the junction kept 3 bases outside the gene matches. Per the germline V gene, CDR1 is MDHEN and CDR2 is SYDVKM. The length of the CDR3 is 15 residues. The CDR3 sequence: CASSLGTGPSYEQYF. The CDR3 coding sequence is TGTGCCAGCAGTTTGGGGACAGGGCCCTCCTACGAGCAGTACTTC.